What follows are 19 T cell receptor beta chains derived from one specimen sequenced in a study of blood T cell repertoires in COVID-19. The protocol was immunoSEQ multiplex PCR, while the TCRdb copy is restricted to in-frame clones and leaves out a portion. The table records around 200,000 clones, roughly 77% of them present only once. The sequenced sample was PBMCs or T cells enriched from blood (not recorded which). These TCRs come from a man aged 35 to 55 who had recovered from COVID-19.

The CDR3 sequence: CASILGQEQYF. The CDR3, as DNA: TGTGCCAGCATTCTTGGGCAGGAGCAGTACTTC. The V and J genes are TRBV6-5 and TRBJ2-7; D is ambiguous. Trimming cost V 7 bases and J 7 bases, with 11 bases left between them. This CDR3 has 11 residues. Germline V gene data show CDR1 as MNHEY and CDR2 as SVGAGI.

This clone was observed a handful of times. The genes are TRBV7-9 and TRBJ2-5, with a weak D call TRBD1 (5 bases). Germline values: CDR1 SEHNR, CDR2 FQNEAQ (reference sequence). V was cut by 7 bases and J by 1 base, with 19 bases left in between. The CDR3 is 16 amino acids. DNA for the CDR3: TGTGCCAGCATCCAAAGAGGCGAAAGGGGCCAAGAGACCCAGTACTTC. Protein sequence: CASIQRGERGQETQYF.

This clone was seen just once. This rearrangement joins TRBV5-4 to TRBJ2-5, with 7 bases lining up with TRBD1. Germline CDR1 is SGHNT and CDR2 is YYREEE (reference sequence). Trimming cost V 2 bases and J 1 base; bases outside gene matches: 11. The CDR3 length is 17 residues. In DNA form, the CDR3 reads TGTGCCAGCAGCTTTTCCGACAGGGCACGACGCCAAGAGACCCAGTACTTC. Translating it yields CASSFSDRARRQETQYF.

The sample holds many counts of this clone. The J gene is TRBJ1-3, the V gene TRBV5-1; TRBD1 agrees at 7 bases. With V trimmed by 0 bases and J by 4 bases, 7 bases remained unmatched. The V gene's germline CDR1 is SGHRS and CDR2 YFSETQ. CDR3 size: 16 residues. CDR3 residues: CASSLAEGAGGNTIYF. CDR3 sequence (DNA): TGCGCCAGCAGCTTGGCCGAGGGGGCCGGAGGAAACACCATATATTTT.

This rearrangement joins TRBV7-7 to TRBJ2-2, with 7 nucleotides matching TRBD2. The J segment lost 5 bases and the V segment lost 5 bases, leaving 14 bases of the junction unmatched. The CDR3 is made up of 17 amino acids. CDR1 is SSHAT, CDR2 FNYEAQ, per germline (reference sequence). The CDR3 is CASSPLALQIGTGELFF. The CDR3 DNA sequence: TGTGCCAGCAGCCCACTAGCGTTACAAATTGGGACCGGGGAGCTGTTTTTT.

This chain links TRBV18 with TRBJ2-7; 9 bases are a match to TRBD1. The CDR3 has 19 residues. The germline gives CDR1 KGHSH, CDR2 LQKENI. Trimming cost V 4 bases and J 0 bases; bases outside gene matches: 16. The CDR3 DNA follows: TGTGCCAGCTCACGTCGGGACAGGGACGAGGTAGCGGCCTCCTACGAGCAGTACTTC. Protein sequence: CASSRRDRDEVAASYEQYF.

J is TRBJ2-4 and V is TRBV24-1, with 10 bases that match TRBD1. J lost 5 bases, V lost 3 bases, and 6 bases had no gene match. Germline V lookup: CDR1 KGHDR, CDR2 SFDVKD. CDR3 size: 16 residues. CDR3 DNA: TGTGCCACCAGTGATGGGGGACAGGGGCTCCAAAACATTCAGTACTTC. Translation: CATSDGGQGLQNIQYF.

This CDR3 is CASSQPGLGNTEAFF. The DNA of the CDR3 is TGCGCCAGCAGCCAACCGGGACTCGGGAACACTGAAGCTTTCTTT. The V and J genes are TRBV5-1 and TRBJ1-1; D may be TRBD1 (5 bases). The germline V and J ends were trimmed by 4 bases and 1 base, with 14 bases remaining between them. CDR1 SGHRS and CDR2 YFSETQ come from the germline V gene. This CDR3 comprises 15 residues.

V gene TRBV30 combines with J gene TRBJ2-5; D might be TRBD2 (6 bases). This CDR3 has 12 amino acids. Trimming stripped 2 bases from V and 2 bases from J, with 6 bases between. Germline values: CDR1 GTSNPN, CDR2 SVGIG (reference sequence). DNA for the CDR3: TGTGCCTGGAGTCGGGGGCAAGAGACCCAGTACTTC. It yields the protein CAWSRGQETQYF.

This chain uses TRBV9 with TRBJ1-1; D might be TRBD1 (5 bases). The CDR3 runs to 15 residues. The V gene's germline CDR1 is SGDLS and CDR2 YYNGEE. Trimming shortened V by 0 bases and J by 5 bases, and 14 bases separated the two germline ends. CDR3 coding DNA: TGTGCCAGCAGCGTAGCGGGGTGGGGGGAAACTGAAGCTTTCTTT. Translating it yields CASSVAGWGETEAFF. Full variable domain (rest looked up from reference TRBV9 and TRBJ1-1): DSGVTQTPKHLITATGQRVTLRCSPRSGDLSVYWYQQSLDQGLQFLIQYYNGEERAKGNILERFSAQQFPDLHSELNLSSLELGDSALYFCASSVAGWGETEAFFGQGTRLTVV.

The chain couples TRBV5-8 to TRBJ2-7, with TRBD1 matching 7 bases. This CDR3 spans 14 amino acids. Germline CDR1 reads SGHTS; CDR2 reads YDEGEE. After removal of 4 bases from V and 2 bases from J, the junction contained 6 bases not matched to a gene. CDR3 nucleotides: TGTGCCAGCAGCGAACGACAGGGACCCTACGAGCAGTACTTC. This sequence encodes CASSERQGPYEQYF. The entire variable domain, with the rest obtained from reference TRBV5-8 and TRBJ2-7, is as follows: EAGVTQSPTHLIKTRGQQATLRCSPISGHTSVYWYQQALGLGLQFLLWYDEGEERNRGNFPPRFSGRQFPNYSSELNVNALELEDSALYLCASSERQGPYEQYFGPGTRLTVT.

The V gene is TRBV7-8, the J gene TRBJ1-4; D is ambiguous. The CDR3 length is 15 residues. CDR1 is SGHVS and CDR2 is FQNEAQ in the germline V gene. V lost 5 bases to trimming and J lost 4 bases, with 14 bases between them. The CDR3, as DNA: TGTGCCAGCAGCCCCCAGGCGCGGGTTAATGAAAAACTGTTTTTT. Translated, it gives CASSPQARVNEKLFF. The whole variable domain, filled in from reference TRBV7-8 and TRBJ1-4, reads GAGVSQSPRYKVAKRGQDVALRCDPISGHVSLFWYQQALGQGPEFLTYFQNEAQLDKSGLPSDRFFAERPEGSVSTLKIQRTQQEDSAVYLCASSPQARVNEKLFFGSGTQLSVL.

The CDR3 DNA reads TGCGCCAGCAGCCCGGACAGGGCCCAAAATTCACCCCTCCACTTT. This translates into CASSPDRAQNSPLHF. V is TRBV4-1 and J is TRBJ1-6, with 8 nucleotides matching TRBD1. With 4 bases clipped from V and 7 bases from J, the junction kept 6 bases outside the gene matches. The germline CDR1 and CDR2 sequences are MGHRA and YSYEKL. The CDR3 spans 15 residues.

This chain links TRBV12-5 with TRBJ2-1; 8 bases line up with TRBD2. V shed 4 bases and J 7 bases; nucleotides not matched to a gene: 6. The CDR3 totals 14 residues. Per the germline V gene, CDR1 is LGHNT and CDR2 is FRNRAP. This CDR3 is CASGSGGLVNEQFF. Here the CDR3 DNA reads TGTGCTAGTGGTTCTGGGGGACTAGTAAATGAGCAGTTCTTC.

This chain links TRBV2 with TRBJ1-1; D not resolved. Trimming removed 4 bases at V and 1 base at J, with 7 bases between. CDR1 and CDR2 from the germline V gene are SNHLY and FYNNEI. The CDR3 is made up of 13 amino acids. DNA of the CDR3: TGTGCCAGCAGTGGAGTTAAGAACACTGAAGCTTTCTTT. Translating gives CASSGVKNTEAFF.

The V gene is TRBV2, the J gene TRBJ1-4; D not certain. The CDR3 totals 13 residues. Germline lookup yields CDR1 SNHLY and CDR2 FYNNEI. V was clipped by 1 base and J by 8 bases, with 8 bases between them. CDR3 sequence (DNA): TGTGCCAGCAGTGAAGAACCCGGGGAAAAACTGTTTTTT. Amino acids: CASSEEPGEKLFF.

V usage is TRBV12-3 or TRBV12-4 and J usage is TRBJ1-2; D might be TRBD1 (6 bases). The CDR3 sequence is 10 residues long. Trimming pared 1 base from V and 13 bases from J, leaving 7 bases between. CDR3 sequence (DNA): TGTGCCAGCAGTTTAGGAGGGGGCACCTTC. The encoded protein is CASSLGGGTF.

CDR3 amino acids: CASKVAGYPRTEAFF. In DNA form, the CDR3 reads TGTGCCAGTAAAGTTGCGGGGTACCCAAGGACTGAAGCTTTCTTT. This rearrangement joins TRBV19 to TRBJ1-1; D call uncertain. Trimming took 7 bases from V and 5 from J, leaving 20 bases between them. There are 15 residues in the CDR3. From germline, CDR1 is LNHDA and CDR2 SQIVND (reference sequence).

The CDR3 bases are TGTGCCAGCAGCTTTAACCTAGCGGGAGACGAGCAGTACTTC. Protein: CASSFNLAGDEQYF. V usage is TRBV11-2 and J usage is TRBJ2-7, with 10 bases identical to TRBD2. The V and J ends lost 3 bases and 5 bases, in that order; junction bases with no gene match: 4. The CDR3 length is 14 residues. Germline CDR1 SGHAT, CDR2 FQNNGV.